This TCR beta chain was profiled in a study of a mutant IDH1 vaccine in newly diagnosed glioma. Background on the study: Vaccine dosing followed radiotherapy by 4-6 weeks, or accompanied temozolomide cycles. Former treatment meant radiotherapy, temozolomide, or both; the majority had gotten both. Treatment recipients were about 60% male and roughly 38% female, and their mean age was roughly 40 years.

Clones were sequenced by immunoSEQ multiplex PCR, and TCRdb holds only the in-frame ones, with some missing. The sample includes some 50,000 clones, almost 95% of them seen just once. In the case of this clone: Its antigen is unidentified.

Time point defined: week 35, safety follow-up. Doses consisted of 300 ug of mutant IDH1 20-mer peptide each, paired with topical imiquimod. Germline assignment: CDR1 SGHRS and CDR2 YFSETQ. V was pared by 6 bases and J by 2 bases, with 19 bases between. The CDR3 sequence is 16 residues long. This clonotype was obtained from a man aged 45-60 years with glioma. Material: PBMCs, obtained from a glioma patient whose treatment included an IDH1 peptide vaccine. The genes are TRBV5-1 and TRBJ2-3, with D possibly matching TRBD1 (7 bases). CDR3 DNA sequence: TGCGCCAGCACCGCGGGGCAGGGGGTAATCACAGATACGCAGTATTTT. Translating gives CASTAGQGVITDTQYF.